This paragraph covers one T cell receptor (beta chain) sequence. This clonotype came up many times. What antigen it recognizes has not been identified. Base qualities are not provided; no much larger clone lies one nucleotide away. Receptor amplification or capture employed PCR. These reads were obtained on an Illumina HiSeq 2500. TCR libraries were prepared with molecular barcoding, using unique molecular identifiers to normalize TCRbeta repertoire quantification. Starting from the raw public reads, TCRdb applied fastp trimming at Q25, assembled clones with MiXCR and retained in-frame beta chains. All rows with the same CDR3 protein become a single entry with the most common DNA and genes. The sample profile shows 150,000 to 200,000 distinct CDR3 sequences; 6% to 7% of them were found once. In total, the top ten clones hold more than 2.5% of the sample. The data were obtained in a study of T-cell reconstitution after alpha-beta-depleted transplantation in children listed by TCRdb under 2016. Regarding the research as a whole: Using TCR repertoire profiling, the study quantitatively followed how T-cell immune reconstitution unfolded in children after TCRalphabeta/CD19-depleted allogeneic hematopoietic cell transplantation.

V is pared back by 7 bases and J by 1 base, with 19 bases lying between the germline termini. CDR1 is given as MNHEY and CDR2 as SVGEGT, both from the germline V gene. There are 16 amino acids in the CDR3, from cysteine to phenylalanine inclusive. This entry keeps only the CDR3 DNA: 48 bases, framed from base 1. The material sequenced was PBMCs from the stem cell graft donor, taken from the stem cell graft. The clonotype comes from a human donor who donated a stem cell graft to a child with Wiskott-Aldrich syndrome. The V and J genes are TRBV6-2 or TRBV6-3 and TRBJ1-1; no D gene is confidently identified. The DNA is TGTGCCAGCACCGTGCCCTGGGTCCTGGGGAACACTGAAGCTTTCTTT. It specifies CASTVPWVLGNTEAFF.